Below, 28 T cell receptor beta chains from the same sample are listed, as sequenced in a study of blood T cell repertoires in COVID-19. The table came from immunoSEQ multiplex PCR; TCRdb's copy has only in-frame clones and leaves some out. The table includes more than 350,000 clones, approximately 90% detected once. Sequencing input: PBMCs or T cells enriched from blood (not recorded which). These receptor sequences come from a woman aged 18 to 35 who had been exposed to COVID-19.

The V call is TRBV2, the J call TRBJ2-1, with D uncertain. CDR1 and CDR2 (germline): SNHLY, FYNNEI. The CDR3 loop spans 15 amino acids. V dropped 3 bases and J dropped 0 bases, with 9 bases sitting between them. The DNA of the CDR3 is TGTGCCAGCAGTGACCCCTCTGTCTCCTACAATGAGCAGTTCTTC. It yields the protein CASSDPSVSYNEQFF.

The chain links TRBV5-1 to TRBJ1-2; 8 nucleotides agree with TRBD1. This CDR3 is built from 17 residues. After removal of 4 bases from V and 3 bases from J, the junction contained 14 bases not matched to a gene. Germline assignment: CDR1 SGHRS and CDR2 YFSETQ. The CDR3 spells CASSQTGEGFGDYGYTF. CDR3 in DNA: TGCGCCAGCAGCCAGACAGGGGAGGGTTTTGGAGACTATGGCTACACCTTC.

The chain has TRBV6-5 and TRBJ1-1; weak D call: TRBD1 (5 bases). Germline CDR1 and CDR2: MNHEY and SVGAGI. CDR3 length: 12 residues. Trimming left V 6 bases short and J 6 bases short, with 11 bases between. The CDR3 sequence is CASRDGAAEAFF. The CDR3, as DNA: TGTGCCAGCAGAGATGGGGCGGCTGAAGCTTTCTTT.

V usage is TRBV18 and J usage is TRBJ2-7, with 7 bases fitting TRBD1. This CDR3 is 16 amino acids long. Trimming removed 1 base from V and 2 bases from J; junction bases left unmatched: 8. Germline values: CDR1 KGHSH, CDR2 LQKENI. CDR3 residues: CASSPRQGVSAYEQYF. As DNA, the CDR3 is TGTGCCAGCTCACCACGTCAGGGGGTATCCGCCTACGAGCAGTACTTC. The full variable domain, in which reference TRBV18 and TRBJ2-7 provide the parts outside the CDR3, is NAGVMQNPRHLVRRRGQEARLRCSPMKGHSHVYWYRQLPEEGLKFMVYLQKENIIDESGMPKERFSAEFPKEGPSILRIQQVVRGDSAAYFCASSPRQGVSAYEQYFGPGTRLTVT.

The V call is TRBV2, the J call TRBJ2-1; D perhaps matches TRBD2 (6 bases). CDR3 length: 15 residues. Deletions cut 2 bases from V and 0 bases from J, with 8 bases between. Germline V lookup: CDR1 SNHLY, CDR2 FYNNEI. CDR3 sequence (DNA): TGTGCCAGCAGTGAACGGGGGAGCTCCTACAATGAGCAGTTCTTC. It codes for CASSERGSSYNEQFF.

The chain uses TRBV28 and TRBJ1-4; D unresolved. The CDR3 sequence is 14 residues long. The V gene's germline CDR1 is MDHEN and CDR2 SYDVKM. V was shortened by 2 bases and J by 8 bases, with 12 bases between the two germline ends. For the CDR3, the DNA is TGTGCCAGCAGTTTAGTGATCGGAGGAGAAAAACTGTTTTTT. Protein: CASSLVIGGEKLFF.

The chain recombines TRBV7-9 with TRBJ1-4; 7 positions agree with TRBD1. Germline trimming cut 1 base from V and 2 bases from J; bases unmatched to any gene: 4. CDR1 and CDR2 from the germline V gene are SEHNR and FQNEAQ (reference sequence). The CDR3 runs 16 residues. The CDR3: CASSLDRGRTNEKLFF. The CDR3 nucleotides are TGTGCCAGCAGCTTAGACAGGGGACGGACTAATGAAAAACTGTTTTTT. The complete variable domain, with remaining parts taken from reference TRBV7-9 and TRBJ1-4, reads DTGVSQNPRHKITKRGQNVTFRCDPISEHNRLYWYRQTLGQGPEFLTYFQNEAQLEKSRLLSDRFSAERPKGSFSTLEIQRTEQGDSAMYLCASSLDRGRTNEKLFFGSGTQLSVL.

The chain employs TRBV4-1 and TRBJ2-1, with unresolved D. Germline CDR1 MGHRA, CDR2 YSYEKL. With 4 bases removed from V and 0 bases from J, the gap between germline ends came to 16 bases. The CDR3 has 17 amino acids. The CDR3 DNA reads TGCGCCAGCAGCCTTATTGGTTCCCTCAGCTCCTACAATGAGCAGTTCTTC. This gives the protein CASSLIGSLSSYNEQFF.

The J gene is TRBJ1-5, the V gene TRBV24-1; D remains ambiguous. CDR1 and CDR2 (germline): KGHDR, SFDVKD. CDR3 size: 13 residues. V dropped 1 base and J dropped 6 bases, with 6 bases sitting between them. This CDR3 reads CATSDFSGQPQHF. Here the CDR3 DNA reads TGTGCCACCAGTGATTTTTCGGGTCAGCCCCAGCATTTT.

The V gene is TRBV14, the J gene TRBJ1-1, with unresolved D. Trimming removed 4 bases from V and 0 bases from J, with 21 bases in between. This CDR3 comprises 18 residues. Germline values: CDR1 SGHDN, CDR2 FVKESK. The DNA for the CDR3 is TGTGCCAGCAGCCCCCCCCGTGTGGCATGGGCAGTGAACACTGAAGCTTTCTTT. It translates to CASSPPRVAWAVNTEAFF.

J is TRBJ1-3 and V is TRBV28, with unresolved D. CDR1 and CDR2 (germline): MDHEN, SYDVKM. The V end was cut by 8 bases, the J end by 4 bases, with 9 bases between. The CDR3 is 12 amino acids. The CDR3 sequence: CASSKFGNTIYF. CDR3 DNA sequence: TGTGCCAGCTCTAAGTTCGGAAACACCATATATTTT.

The table lists this clone with a count of one. The chain is built from TRBV3-1 (or the pseudogene TRBV3-2) and TRBJ1-6, with TRBD1 matching 9 bases. Losses at the gene ends were 2 bases for V and 9 bases for J; bases not matched to a gene: 8. The CDR3 sequence is 16 residues long. From germline, CDR1 is LGHDT and CDR2 YNNKEL (reference sequence). DNA of the CDR3: TGTGCCAGCAGCCAAACCGGGACAGGGAGAAGTTCACCCCTCCACTTT. Amino acid sequence: CASSQTGTGRSSPLHF.

The chain has TRBV7-9 and TRBJ2-4; D might be TRBD1 (6 bases). V shed 1 base and J shed 7 bases, with 23 bases lying between them. Germline lookup yields CDR1 SEHNR and CDR2 FQNEAQ (reference sequence). This CDR3 spans 18 amino acids. CDR3 DNA: TGTGCCAGCAGCTTAGAACTAACGCGAGGGGGAATTGGGAACATTCAGTACTTC. It yields the protein CASSLELTRGGIGNIQYF. The full variable domain, completed using reference TRBV7-9 and TRBJ2-4, is DTGVSQNPRHKITKRGQNVTFRCDPISEHNRLYWYRQTLGQGPEFLTYFQNEAQLEKSRLLSDRFSAERPKGSFSTLEIQRTEQGDSAMYLCASSLELTRGGIGNIQYFGAGTRLSVL.

J is TRBJ2-7 and V is TRBV19, with TRBD2 matching 14 bases. The length of the CDR3 is 16 residues. Germline CDR1 reads LNHDA; CDR2 reads SQIVND (reference sequence). Losses at the gene ends were 5 bases for V and 5 bases for J; bases not matched to a gene: 8. The CDR3, as DNA: TGTGCCAGTAGTCCAGCGGGACTAGCGGGAGTAAACGAGCAGTACTTC. Translation: CASSPAGLAGVNEQYF.

This clone is a singleton in its sample. CDR3 in DNA: TGTGCCAGCAGCTTAGCTACGGGGTACACCGGGGAGCTGTTTTTT. Protein sequence: CASSLATGYTGELFF. The rearrangement joins TRBV7-6 to TRBJ2-2, with D maybe TRBD2 (5 bases). V was shortened by 0 bases and J by 3 bases, with 8 bases between the two germline ends. The CDR3 length is 15 residues. Germline V CDR1 and CDR2: SGHVS, FNYEAQ.

The chain joins TRBV2 to TRBJ1-2; 10 positions agree with TRBD1. The CDR3 runs to 14 residues. J gave up 7 bases and V 4 bases, and 6 bases lay outside the gene matches. Germline V gene sequence: CDR1 SNHLY, CDR2 FYNNEI. CDR3 amino acids: CASSGTGGLSGYTF. CDR3 in DNA: TGTGCCAGCAGTGGGACAGGGGGGTTAAGTGGCTACACCTTC. The complete variable domain, with remaining parts taken from reference TRBV2 and TRBJ1-2, reads EPEVTQTPSHQVTQMGQEVILRCVPISNHLYFYWYRQILGQKVEFLVSFYNNEISEKSEIFDDQFSVERPDGSNFTLKIRSTKLEDSAMYFCASSGTGGLSGYTFGSGTRLTVV.

The chain couples TRBV3-1 (or the pseudogene TRBV3-2) to TRBJ1-1; D is undetermined. This CDR3 contains 14 residues. From germline, CDR1 is LGHDT and CDR2 YNNKEL (reference sequence). V gave up 1 base and J gave up 4 bases, with 10 bases separating them. This CDR3 is CASSQGGRSTEAFF. CDR3 nucleotide sequence: TGTGCCAGCAGCCAAGGAGGGAGGAGCACTGAAGCTTTCTTT.

This clone was picked up a small number of times. The chain couples TRBV7-2 to TRBJ2-7, with D possibly TRBD2 on 5 matching bases. Trimming took 0 bases from V and 2 from J, leaving 8 bases between them. CDR1 is SGHTA and CDR2 is FQGNSA in the germline V gene. The length of the CDR3 is 14 residues. The CDR3 DNA reads TGTGCCAGCAGCTTAGCCGGACTTACCTACGAGCAGTACTTC. It is translated as CASSLAGLTYEQYF.

V and J are TRBV28 and TRBJ2-1; 7 bases match TRBD2. The germline V gene encodes CDR1 MDHEN and CDR2 SYDVKM. With V trimmed by 7 bases and J by 0 bases, 12 bases remained unmatched. The CDR3 consists of 17 residues. CDR3 nucleotides: TGTGCCAGCAAAGGACCGACTAGCTCCCCCTCCTACAATGAGCAGTTCTTC. It codes for CASKGPTSSPSYNEQFF.

The chain links TRBV7-8 to TRBJ2-7; TRBD1 matches 8 bases. The CDR3 has 17 residues. V trimming: 0 bases; J trimming: 1 base; junction bases outside the gene matches: 8. Germline V lookup: CDR1 SGHVS, CDR2 FQNEAQ. This CDR3 reads CASSLALYRTGSYEQYF. CDR3 in DNA: TGTGCCAGCAGCTTAGCGCTTTACCGGACAGGGTCCTACGAGCAGTACTTC.

The chain links TRBV28 to TRBJ2-7; D is ambiguous. The V gene's germline CDR1 is MDHEN and CDR2 SYDVKM. The V end was cut by 3 bases, the J end by 4 bases, with 7 bases between. This CDR3 is 12 amino acids long. CDR3 sequence reads: CASSFAVYEQYF. DNA of the CDR3: TGTGCCAGCAGTTTCGCAGTTTACGAGCAGTACTTC.

The V call is TRBV28, the J call TRBJ1-6, with TRBD1 matching over 7 bases. This CDR3 contains 14 residues. J lost 6 bases, V lost 8 bases, and 7 bases had no gene match. Germline loops: CDR1 MDHEN, CDR2 SYDVKM. The CDR3 sequence is CASGIRDSNSPLHF. As DNA, the CDR3 is TGTGCCAGCGGGATCCGGGACAGTAATTCACCCCTCCACTTT.

V is TRBV5-1 and J is TRBJ1-2; 7 positions match TRBD1. There are 15 residues in the CDR3. The trim removed 3 bases at V and 3 bases at J, leaving 8 bases unmatched. The germline V gene encodes CDR1 SGHRS and CDR2 YFSETQ. The DNA of the CDR3 is TGCGCCAGCAGCTCTTTAAAGACAGGGCACTATGGCTACACCTTC. Protein product: CASSSLKTGHYGYTF.

The chain has TRBV25-1 and TRBJ2-1; 7 bases align to TRBD2. Per germline, CDR1 MGHDK and CDR2 SYGVNS. Germline trimming cut 7 bases from V and 7 bases from J; bases unmatched to any gene: 10. The CDR3 contains 14 residues. The CDR3 region is CASTPGLVLNEQFF. CDR3 bases: TGTGCCAGCACCCCCGGACTAGTTCTAAATGAGCAGTTCTTC.

This chain connects TRBV19 to TRBJ1-5, with D possibly TRBD1 on 5 matching bases. In germline, CDR1 is LNHDA, CDR2 SQIVND (reference sequence). This CDR3 region has 15 residues. V lost 1 base to trimming and J lost 0 bases, with 7 bases between them. The CDR3 nucleotides read TGTGCCAGTAGTATAGTGGGACTTAGCAATCAGCCCCAGCATTTT. Translated, it gives CASSIVGLSNQPQHF.

The chain couples TRBV7-2 to TRBJ2-1; a possible D gene is TRBD2 (6 bases). V was pared by 8 bases and J by 9 bases, with 20 bases between. The CDR3 consists of 14 residues. The germline V gene has CDR1 SGHTA and CDR2 FQGNSA. CDR3 region: CASLPGRGISEQFF. The DNA for the CDR3 is TGTGCCAGCCTCCCGGGACGCGGGATCAGTGAGCAGTTCTTC.

The genes are TRBV19 and TRBJ1-5; no clear D gene. Germline CDR1 LNHDA, CDR2 SQIVND (reference sequence). The CDR3 sequence is 14 residues long. V was pared by 7 bases and J by 3 bases, with 13 bases between. The CDR3 spells CASKEVLINQPQHF. In DNA form, the CDR3 reads TGTGCCAGTAAGGAGGTCCTGATCAATCAGCCCCAGCATTTT.

The V gene is TRBV18, the J gene TRBJ1-2; 9 positions agree with TRBD1. V shed 4 bases, J shed 2 bases, and the junction held 5 bases outside the gene matches. The CDR3 is made up of 15 amino acids. Germline CDR1 is KGHSH and CDR2 is LQKENI. In DNA, the CDR3 is TGTGCCAGCTCACAACAGGGGGCTCTGAACTATGGCTACACCTTC. Translated: CASSQQGALNYGYTF.